The T cell receptor beta chain described here comes from a study of blood T cell repertoires in COVID-19. Across the study: Sites in the United States, Italy and Spain provided acute and convalescent COVID-19 samples.

This CDR3 spans 12 amino acids. From germline, CDR1 is SGHRS and CDR2 YFSETQ. Trimming took 0 bases from V and 5 from J, leaving 5 bases between them. Per the original data handling: From reference gene primer amplification, estimates of nucleated cell counts were derived. Data came from immunoSEQ multiplex PCR; TCRdb stores just in-frame clones and leaves some out. V, J and clone size derive from that table, while D and trimming were established from the DNA sequence. The repertoire includes about 120,000 clones, roughly 87% of them detected once, and roughly a tenth sits in the top ten. V and J are TRBV5-1 and TRBJ2-5, with D hard to call. The TCR comes from an elderly man with acute or convalescent COVID-19. The sample was peripheral blood. The CDR3 coding sequence is TGCGCCAGCAGCTTGGATCTGGAGACCCAGTACTTC. Its translation is CASSLDLETQYF.